What follows are 16 T cell receptor beta chains derived from one specimen sequenced in a study of identical twins. TCRdb re-called the 5' RACE reads with MiXCR, one entry per CDR3 protein. This table has 1,800,000 or so distinct CDR3 sequences, around 33% appearing once. Sequenced sample: cord blood. These TCRs come from a newborn girl in good health.

V is TRBV5-1 and J is TRBJ2-3; TRBD2 matches at 10 bases. V shed 1 base and J 5 bases; nucleotides not matched to a gene: 7. Germline values: CDR1 SGHRS, CDR2 YFSETQ. The CDR3 has 16 amino acids. The CDR3 here is CASSLSGLAGVDTQYF. The CDR3 region has the DNA TGCGCCAGCAGCTTGTCAGGTCTAGCGGGAGTAGATACGCAGTATTTT.

The J gene is TRBJ2-4, the V gene TRBV20-1; 11 bases are a match to TRBD2. Matching the DNA end better, TRBJ2-7 makes the J call doubtful. Germline V gene data show CDR1 as DFQATT and CDR2 as SNEGSKA (reference sequence). The CDR3 covers 14 residues. The CDR3 DNA sequence: TGCAGTGCTCCTCTCACTAGCGGGAGTTACGAGCAGTACTTC. Translation gives CSAPLTSGSYEQYF.

This chain uses TRBV28 with TRBJ2-7; 12 nucleotides align to TRBD2. The CDR3 runs to 14 residues. CDR1 and CDR2 from the germline V gene are MDHEN and SYDVKM. The V segment lost 6 bases and the J segment 4 bases; nucleotides outside the gene matches: 4. This chain's CDR3 is CASRQGLAGYEQYF. In DNA form, the CDR3 reads TGTGCCAGCAGACAGGGACTAGCGGGTTACGAGCAGTACTTC. The full variable domain, rest sourced from reference TRBV28 and TRBJ2-7, is DVKVTQSSRYLVKRTGEKVFLECVQDMDHENMFWYRQDPGLGLRLIYFSYDVKMKEKGDIPEGYSVSREKKERFSLILESASTNQTSMYLCASRQGLAGYEQYFGPGTRLTVT.

To note about this clonotype: The junction differs from germline at one of its ends, possibly a read error. The chain combines TRBV7-9 with TRBJ1-1; the D gene is possibly TRBD1 (5 bases). The CDR3 has 14 residues. Germline V gives CDR1 SEHNR, CDR2 FQNEAQ (reference sequence). In DNA, the CDR3 is TGTGCCCGCAGCCCGCAGGGTGAGGGCCCTGAAGCTTTCTTT. Protein sequence: CARSPQGEGPEAFF.

There are many counts of this clonotype. The rearrangement links TRBV29-1 to TRBJ2-7; no definite D call. The CDR3 contains 11 residues. V lost 3 bases and J 0 bases, leaving 3 bases between the germline ends. From germline, CDR1 is SQVTM and CDR2 ANQGSEA. This chain's CDR3 is CSVDSSYEQYF. For the CDR3, the DNA is TGCAGCGTTGACAGCTCCTACGAGCAGTACTTC.

This chain uses TRBV5-5 with TRBJ2-2; the D gene is possibly TRBD2 (5 bases). Germline V CDR1 and CDR2: SGHKS, YYEKEE (reference sequence). The CDR3 totals 15 residues. Trimming pared 0 bases from V and 6 bases from J, leaving 12 bases between. CDR3 amino acids: CASSLGRTSPGELFF. As DNA, the CDR3 is TGTGCCAGCAGCTTGGGGAGGACTTCGCCCGGGGAGCTGTTTTTT.

Only a few counts were recorded for this clonotype. This rearrangement joins TRBV6-1 to TRBJ1-6; perhaps TRBD1 as D (5 bases). Germline-derived CDR1 and CDR2 are MNHNS and SASEGT. There are 15 residues in the CDR3. V was clipped by 7 bases and J by 9 bases, with 19 bases between them. CDR3 sequence reads: CASIPGGAGISPLHF. The DNA of the CDR3 is TGTGCCAGCATCCCAGGCGGGGCGGGGATTTCACCCCTCCACTTT.

The rearrangement joins TRBV6-1 to TRBJ1-2; D not certain. The CDR3 covers 10 residues. V lost 3 bases, J lost 8 bases, and 4 bases lay in between. Germline CDR1 reads MNHNS; CDR2 reads SASEGT. The CDR3 spells CASSDQGYTF. The CDR3 DNA reads TGTGCCAGCAGTGACCAGGGCTACACCTTC.

Details on this clonotype: This sequence may be a read error, since a much larger clone differs from it by one base. The chain joins TRBV29-1 to TRBJ2-5; D not resolved. This CDR3 spans 15 amino acids. The germline V and J ends were trimmed by 4 bases and 3 bases, with 18 bases remaining between them. Germline lookup yields CDR1 SQVTM and CDR2 ANQGSEA. CDR3 sequence reads: CSVVGQPIFKETQYF. Here the CDR3 DNA reads TGCAGCGTTGTCGGGCAGCCTATATTCAAAGAGACCCAGTACTTC. The variable domain in full, with the rest retrieved from reference TRBV29-1 and TRBJ2-5, is SAVISQKPSRDICQRGTSLTIQCQVDSQVTMMFWYRQQPGQSLTLIATANQGSEATYESGFVIDKFPISRPNLTFSTLTVSNMSPEDSSIYLCSVVGQPIFKETQYFGPGTRLLVL.

This clonotype was seen once. V and J are TRBV7-2 and TRBJ2-5; possible D gene TRBD2, 6 bases. The CDR3 is 16 amino acids. Germline CDR1 is SGHTA and CDR2 is FQGNSA. V was trimmed by 2 bases and J by 2 bases, leaving 15 bases between them. CDR3 DNA sequence: TGTGCCAGCAGCTTACGTGGAGCGGGTCTTCAAGAGACCCAGTACTTC. Encoded protein: CASSLRGAGLQETQYF.

The chain couples TRBV6-2 or TRBV6-3 to TRBJ2-7; D ambiguous. Trimming took 6 bases from V and 2 from J, leaving 14 bases between them. This CDR3 contains 14 residues. Germline V gene data show CDR1 as MNHEY and CDR2 as SVGEGT. The CDR3 protein is CASRKATVPYEQYF. CDR3 bases: TGTGCCAGCAGAAAGGCCACGGTACCCTACGAGCAGTACTTC.

The sample holds a few counts of this clonotype. The chain carries TRBV6-5 and TRBJ1-1; no clear D. V was pared by 6 bases and J by 2 bases, with 10 bases between. The CDR3 covers 13 residues. The germline gives CDR1 MNHEY, CDR2 SVGAGI. The CDR3 protein is CASSYQANTEAFF. The CDR3, as DNA: TGTGCCAGCAGCTACCAAGCCAACACTGAAGCTTTCTTT.

There are a few counts of this clonotype. This chain joins TRBV3-1 and TRBJ2-5; D is ambiguous. V shed 0 bases and J shed 1 base, with 9 bases lying between them. This CDR3 is built from 15 residues. Germline lookup yields CDR1 LGHDT and CDR2 YNNKEL (reference sequence). CDR3 region: CASSQDISAQETQYF. The CDR3 DNA reads TGTGCCAGCAGCCAAGATATAAGCGCCCAAGAGACCCAGTACTTC.

This clonotype turned up a few times. The chain recombines TRBV14 with TRBJ1-2; 8 bases line up with TRBD1. Looked up from germline, CDR1 is SGHDN and CDR2 is FVKESK. The trim removed 0 bases at V and 5 bases at J, leaving 5 bases unmatched. CDR3 length: 15 residues. The CDR3 is CASSQDLQGVYGYTF. In DNA, the CDR3 is TGTGCCAGCAGCCAAGACCTACAGGGGGTATATGGCTACACCTTC.

This clonotype was detected a few times. The chain uses TRBV10-3 and TRBJ1-5; no reliable D call. V lost 7 bases and J 5 bases, leaving 9 bases between the germline ends. CDR1 is ENHRY, CDR2 SYGVKD, per germline. The CDR3 loop spans 12 amino acids. In DNA form, the CDR3 reads TGTGCCATCATCTCCCTTCATCAGCCCCAGCATTTT. Protein sequence: CAIISLHQPQHF.

This clonotype showed up many times. The chain has TRBV29-1 and TRBJ2-7; 8 nucleotides align to TRBD1. Per germline, CDR1 SQVTM and CDR2 ANQGSEA. The CDR3 runs 13 residues. V trimming: 4 bases; J trimming: 3 bases; junction bases outside the gene matches: 5. The CDR3 reads CSVAGTGLYEQYF. CDR3 nucleotides: TGCAGCGTTGCCGGGACAGGTCTCTACGAGCAGTACTTC.